The 16 T cell receptor beta chains below come from one sample, sequenced in a study of blood T cells in healthy people across ages. Together with a sample-barcoded 5' primer, a J-beta primer mix was included in a second PCR lasting roughly 6 to 12 cycles. TCRdb redid the calling of the 5' RACE reads with MiXCR, one entry per CDR3 protein. This sample carries about 1.5 million distinct CDR3 sequences, 42% of them seen once, and the ten largest clones take 7.9%. Sequenced sample: blood. All receptors come from a woman aged 18-29 years in good health.

The genes are TRBV29-1 and TRBJ2-7; 8 bases are shared with TRBD2. Trimming removed 6 bases from V and 0 bases from J; junction bases left unmatched: 7. Germline values: CDR1 SQVTM, CDR2 ANQGSEA. The CDR3 is 14 residues long. The CDR3 DNA reads TGCAGCGTAGGTAGCGGGGCGGTCTCCTACGAGCAGTACTTC. Its translation: CSVGSGAVSYEQYF.

The chain uses TRBV20-1 and TRBJ1-1; 7 nucleotides match TRBD1. The V and J ends lost 5 bases and 9 bases, in that order; junction bases with no gene match: 9. This CDR3 spans 12 amino acids. In germline, CDR1 is DFQATT, CDR2 SNEGSKA (reference sequence). The CDR3 DNA follows: TGCAGTGCTCATTCCCAACAGGGGAAAGCTTTCTTT. Encoded protein: CSAHSQQGKAFF.

The rearrangement links TRBV6-1 to TRBJ1-2; D remains unclear. The CDR3 runs 18 residues. Germline CDR1 and CDR2: MNHNS and SASEGT. Trimming removed 2 bases from V and 4 bases from J, with 23 bases in between. As DNA, the CDR3 is TGTGCCAGCAGTGAAAAGGAGTACGGAATCCTCGCAGGCTATGGCTACACCTTC. Its translation is CASSEKEYGILAGYGYTF.

This clonotype came up a few times. V gene TRBV5-5 combines with J gene TRBJ2-3, with TRBD2 matching over 11 bases. Per the germline V gene, CDR1 is SGHKS and CDR2 is YYEKEE (reference sequence). The CDR3 is 17 amino acids. V shed 3 bases and J 2 bases; nucleotides not matched to a gene: 8. CDR3 in DNA: TGTGCCAGCAGCTGGGGCCAGGGACTAGCGGTCACAGATACGCAGTATTTT. Translating gives CASSWGQGLAVTDTQYF.

The V gene is TRBV29-1, the J gene TRBJ2-1; 11 bases fit TRBD2. The J call may be faulty, since TRBJ2-7 better matches the DNA end. Germline lookup yields CDR1 SQVTM and CDR2 ANQGSEA. The CDR3 is made up of 20 amino acids. CDR3 in amino acids: CSVEENSGGVDISSYNEQYF. CDR3 sequence (DNA): TGCAGCGTTGAGGAAAATAGCGGGGGGGTGGACATTTCCTCCTACAATGAGCAGTACTTC.

This clonotype was observed a handful of times. This chain links TRBV6-2 or TRBV6-3 with TRBJ2-3, with 11 bases aligning to TRBD2. Germline loops: CDR1 MNHEY, CDR2 SVGEGT. The CDR3 has 15 residues. Trimming at V came to 7 bases and at J to 5 bases, leaving 8 bases not matched to a gene. The CDR3, as DNA: TGTGCCAGCATAACTAGCGGGAGTTTGGTAGATACGCAGTATTTT. Residues: CASITSGSLVDTQYF.

This chain uses TRBV9 with TRBJ2-1; D may be TRBD1 (6 bases). The CDR3 extends over 14 amino acids. Germline V gives CDR1 SGDLS, CDR2 YYNGEE. V gave up 4 bases and J gave up 4 bases, with 12 bases separating them. The CDR3, as DNA: TGTGCCAGCAGCCAGGGGACGATGTACAATGAGCAGTTCTTC. Translation: CASSQGTMYNEQFF. The entire variable domain, with the rest obtained from reference TRBV9 and TRBJ2-1, is as follows: DSGVTQTPKHLITATGQRVTLRCSPRSGDLSVYWYQQSLDQGLQFLIQYYNGEERAKGNILERFSAQQFPDLHSELNLSSLELGDSALYFCASSQGTMYNEQFFGPGTRLTVL.

This clonotype was observed a handful of times. The genes are TRBV2 and TRBJ2-7; a possible D gene is TRBD1 (6 bases). The germline CDR1 and CDR2 sequences are SNHLY and FYNNEI. The CDR3 extends over 16 amino acids. V gave up 1 base and J gave up 7 bases, with 20 bases separating them. CDR3 residues: CASSEGWQGRDNEQYF. The CDR3 region has the DNA TGTGCCAGCAGTGAAGGCTGGCAGGGGAGAGACAATGAGCAGTACTTC.

The chain carries TRBV28 and TRBJ2-1; TRBD2 matches at 7 bases. The CDR3 has 13 residues. J lost 4 bases, V lost 5 bases, and 2 bases had no gene match. Per germline, CDR1 MDHEN and CDR2 SYDVKM. The CDR3 DNA reads TGTGCCAGCAGTCGGGACTATTACAATGAGCAGTTCTTC. This gives the protein CASSRDYYNEQFF.

Only a few counts were recorded for this clonotype. The V call is TRBV20-1, the J call TRBJ2-1; D remains ambiguous. The CDR3 is 13 residues long. CDR1 is DFQATT and CDR2 is SNEGSKA in the germline V gene (reference sequence). V lost 3 bases and J lost 6, with 12 bases in between. The CDR3, as DNA: TGCAGTGCTAGTCTTTGGCCTGCCAATGAGCAGTTCTTC. It encodes CSASLWPANEQFF.

This chain joins TRBV6-5 and TRBJ1-1; the D is unclear. The CDR3 has 12 residues. V lost 7 bases and J lost 4, with 10 bases in between. Germline loops: CDR1 MNHEY, CDR2 SVGAGI. CDR3 in amino acids: CASTGPGTEAFF. CDR3 bases: TGTGCCAGCACCGGGCCGGGCACTGAAGCTTTCTTT.

The chain carries TRBV7-9 and TRBJ1-1; D is undetermined. Germline values: CDR1 SEHNR, CDR2 FQNEAQ (reference sequence). The CDR3 has 18 amino acids. The V gene lost 5 bases and the J gene lost 0 bases, with 22 bases spanning the gap. The CDR3 region is CASSPRGRKSMMNTEAFF. The CDR3 DNA reads as TGTGCCAGCAGCCCCCGTGGGAGAAAAAGCATGATGAACACTGAAGCTTTCTTT.

The V and J genes are TRBV10-3 and TRBJ2-1, with 7 bases identical to TRBD2. J gave up 9 bases and V 4 bases, and 12 bases lay outside the gene matches. The CDR3 has 15 residues. Germline V gene sequence: CDR1 ENHRY, CDR2 SYGVKD. DNA of the CDR3: TGTGCCATCAGTGGAGAGCGAGGGCCGGGGGGTGAGCAGTTCTTC. Protein sequence: CAISGERGPGGEQFF.

This clonotype was seen ten or more times. This chain links TRBV10-3 with TRBJ2-5; D is uncertain. The CDR3 totals 12 residues. Trimming left V 8 bases short and J 6 bases short, with 13 bases between. Per germline, CDR1 ENHRY and CDR2 SYGVKD. The chain's CDR3 is CAIGGSEKTQYF. CDR3 coding DNA: TGTGCCATCGGTGGCAGTGAGAAGACCCAGTACTTC.

The genes are TRBV20-1 and TRBJ1-2; no reliable D call. Germline lookup yields CDR1 DFQATT and CDR2 SNEGSKA (reference sequence). The CDR3 length is 12 residues. With 3 bases removed from V and 3 bases from J, the gap between germline ends came to 8 bases. CDR3 region: CSARAGYYGYTF. The CDR3 DNA follows: TGCAGTGCTAGGGCCGGGTACTATGGCTACACCTTC.

This clonotype was seen a few times. The J gene is TRBJ2-1, the V gene TRBV7-8; D call uncertain. CDR3 size: 15 residues. Per the germline V gene, CDR1 is SGHVS and CDR2 is FQNEAQ. V was trimmed by 1 base and J by 5 bases, leaving 12 bases between them. The CDR3 sequence: CASSLVSWPNNEQFF. In DNA, the CDR3 is TGTGCCAGCAGCTTAGTCTCTTGGCCAAACAATGAGCAGTTCTTC.